This paragraph covers one T cell receptor (beta chain) sequence. Its specificity is not known. These data belong to a study of blood T cells in healthy people across ages. With a J-beta primer mix and a sample-barcoded 5' primer, a second PCR ran about 7 to 12 cycles. TCRdb re-derived calls from the 5' RACE reads in MiXCR, one entry per CDR3 protein. The sample shows 710,000 or so distinct CDR3 sequences, over 20% of them seen only once. General study points: TCR beta diversity, measured per million T cells, fell in a roughly linear way with age.

This sequence was found in a man between 65 and 85 years old in good health. What was sequenced was blood.

This CDR3 is CASSFLTSGASDTQYF. CDR3 sequence (DNA): TGTGCCAGCAGCTTCCTGACTAGCGGAGCCTCAGATACGCAGTATTTT. The chain is built from TRBV5-5 and TRBJ2-3, with 9 positions matching TRBD2. V dropped 2 bases and J dropped 4; count of bases not matched to a gene: 8. CDR1 SGHKS and CDR2 YYEKEE come from the germline V gene (reference sequence). CDR3 length equals 16 residues.